This T cell receptor beta chain emerged from a study of PD-1 blockade in mismatch repair-deficient tumors. Study observations and caveats: Tumor-resident clones, often absent from pretreatment blood, expanded after pembrolizumab and then contracted.

This table comes from immunoSEQ multiplex PCR, and its TCRdb copy is limited to in-frame clones, with some not included. The sample has about 120,000 clones; 88% are singletons. All patients were mismatch repair deficient, assessed by either PCR or immunohistochemistry. TCR sequencing covered a few patients who responded to pembrolizumab. A note on this clone: Antigen: not known.

This CDR3 is 15 amino acids long. V lost 0 bases and J lost 2, with 9 bases in between. CDR1 SGHNT and CDR2 YENEEA come from the germline V gene. Source: peripheral blood, taken approximately 70 weeks after starting pembrolizumab. The receptor comes from an adult with mismatch repair-deficient cancer. The rearrangement joins TRBV11-3 to TRBJ2-3; weak D call: TRBD2 (6 bases). DNA of the CDR3: TGTGCCAGCAGCTTAGACGGGAGAACCACAGATACGCAGTATTTT. Amino acid sequence: CASSLDGRTTDTQYF.